These 4 T cell receptor beta chains originate from one sample sequenced in a study of cytomegalovirus exposure and HLA in healthy donors. The PCR had 60 Vbeta and 13 Jbeta primers. The repertoire was sequenced with immunoSEQ multiplex PCR; TCRdb's copy has only in-frame clones and lacks some. Seen here are about 120,000 clones, roughly 80% observed once, and the top ten hold under 5%. Input material: PBMCs. These receptors all stem from a man aged 18 to 30 in good health and CMV-seropositive.

The chain recombines TRBV4-3 with TRBJ2-5, with D possibly being TRBD2 (5 bases). CDR1 is LGHNA and CDR2 is YSLEER in the germline V gene. V lost 4 bases to trimming and J lost 3 bases, with 12 bases between them. The CDR3 covers 14 residues. The DNA of the CDR3 is TGCGCCAGCAGCCGAGGGTTGGGCAAAGAGACCCAGTACTTC. Protein sequence: CASSRGLGKETQYF.

The chain employs TRBV9 and TRBJ2-2; 11 bases line up with TRBD2. The germline V gene encodes CDR1 SGDLS and CDR2 YYNGEE. The CDR3 loop spans 15 amino acids. J was trimmed by 3 bases and V by 2 bases; bases with no gene match: 0. The CDR3 DNA reads TGTGCCAGCAGCGTTAGCGGGGGGGACACCGGGGAGCTGTTTTTT. Protein: CASSVSGGDTGELFF.

This chain links TRBV30 with TRBJ1-2; D remains unclear. The V and J ends lost 2 bases and 8 bases respectively, with 24 bases between them. Per germline, CDR1 GTSNPN and CDR2 SVGIG (reference sequence). The CDR3 consists of 16 residues. This CDR3 is CAWSPASGFIASGYTF. The CDR3 DNA follows: TGTGCCTGGAGTCCCGCTTCGGGATTCATAGCTTCAGGCTACACCTTC.

V and J are TRBV6-1 and TRBJ1-3; tentatively, D is TRBD1 (5 bases). V was pared by 4 bases and J by 3 bases, with 10 bases between. Germline V gives CDR1 MNHNS, CDR2 SASEGT. The CDR3 runs to 14 residues. Here the CDR3 DNA reads TGTGCCAGCAGTGCCGGGGGTCTTGGAAACACCATATATTTT. Translated: CASSAGGLGNTIYF.